A single T cell receptor (beta chain) is shown here with its context. Its matching antigen is unknown. Libraries were prepared by immunoSEQ multiplex PCR; TCRdb keeps only in-frame clonotypes and omits some of them. This sample has tens of thousands of clones, with around 72% found just once. The entry originates in a study of vaccination effects on CD4 cells after COVID-19. Antigen-specific CD4+ T cells were expanded (with viral peptide pools) by the ViraFEST assay ahead of sequencing. Researchers isolated CD4+ T cells once approximately ten days of culture had elapsed. Among the vaccine recipients, none had a prior SARS-CoV-2 infection, and nucleocapsid antibodies were negative. IL-2 medium took the place of half the medium on both days 3 and 7. V shed 3 bases and J shed 4 bases, with 9 bases lying between them. Germline V lookup: CDR1 LNHDA, CDR2 SQIVND (reference sequence). There are 13 residues in the CDR3.

This sequence was found in a human donor who received a COVID-19 vaccine. The chain joins TRBV19 to TRBJ2-5; D not certain. Sequencing used CD4+ T cells from PBMCs cultured with HCoV-OC43 spike peptides, obtained before COVID-19 vaccination. Subset denoted: HCoV-OC43 spike overlapping peptide pool stimulation. This CDR3 is CASSIRFGETQYF. CDR3 bases: TGTGCCAGTAGTATCCGTTTCGGAGAGACCCAGTACTTC.